One sample yielded the 14 T cell receptor beta chains listed below, sequenced in a study of blood T cell repertoires in COVID-19. The table came from immunoSEQ multiplex PCR; TCRdb's copy has only in-frame clones and leaves some out. This sample yields fewer than 200,000 clones, of which about four fifths are seen a single time; around 3.6% belongs to the top ten. The sequenced sample consisted of PBMCs or T cells enriched from blood (not recorded which). The receptor set was obtained from a woman between 45 and 60 years old in a cohort exposed to, infected with or recovered from COVID-19 (not recorded which).

V and J are TRBV9 and TRBJ1-2; TRBD1 aligns across 8 bases. The length of the CDR3 is 18 residues. Germline trimming cut 3 bases from V and 4 bases from J; bases unmatched to any gene: 17. Germline loops: CDR1 SGDLS, CDR2 YYNGEE. The CDR3 here is CASSANQGRTGRRYGYTF. CDR3 bases: TGTGCCAGCAGCGCCAACCAAGGGCGGACAGGGCGTCGCTATGGCTACACCTTC.

This chain uses TRBV6-5 with TRBJ1-1; 11 positions match TRBD1. This CDR3 comprises 14 residues. CDR1 is MNHEY and CDR2 is SVGAGI in the germline V gene. The V and J ends lost 11 bases and 3 bases, in that order; junction bases with no gene match: 8. The CDR3 bases are TGTGCCTGCGATAGGGGACAGGGGGACACTGAAGCTTTCTTT. As protein: CACDRGQGDTEAFF.

V and J are TRBV7-2 and TRBJ2-7, with TRBD1 identical over 8 bases. This CDR3 region has 16 residues. CDR1 is SGHTA and CDR2 is FQGNSA in the germline V gene. J gave up 6 bases and V 3 bases, and 13 bases lay outside the gene matches. The CDR3 region has the DNA TGTGCCAGCAGCTTGACAGGGGTCCACCTGGGAGGCGAGCAGTACTTC. Translation: CASSLTGVHLGGEQYF.

This clone has only one observation. The rearrangement uses TRBV7-3 and TRBJ1-3; 7 positions match TRBD1. Germline V lookup: CDR1 SGHTA, CDR2 FQGTGA. V lost 0 bases to trimming and J lost 7 bases; unmatched junction nucleotides: 3. This CDR3 contains 14 residues. The CDR3 spells CASSLTSTGNTIYF. CDR3 in DNA: TGTGCCAGCAGCTTAACCTCGACAGGGAACACCATATATTTT.

This clone was counted a single time. V usage is TRBV5-1 and J usage is TRBJ2-3, with a tentative D call TRBD1 (6 bases). From germline, CDR1 is SGHRS and CDR2 YFSETQ. Trimming left V 3 bases short and J 6 bases short, with 20 bases between. The CDR3 is made up of 16 amino acids. The CDR3 DNA is TGCGCCAGCAGCTCTATGGGGCAGGGGTTGGGTGATACGCAGTATTTT. This translates into CASSSMGQGLGDTQYF.

The chain combines TRBV29-1 with TRBJ2-5, with TRBD2 matching 9 bases. The V and J ends lost 6 bases and 6 bases, in that order; junction bases with no gene match: 14. The germline gives CDR1 SQVTM, CDR2 ANQGSEA. The CDR3 is 15 residues long. The CDR3 loop is CSVPTLAGTTKTQYF. For the CDR3, the DNA is TGCAGCGTCCCAACTCTAGCGGGAACAACGAAGACCCAGTACTTC.

This chain joins TRBV6-1 and TRBJ2-3; no definite D call. The germline V gene encodes CDR1 MNHNS and CDR2 SASEGT. This CDR3 has 14 amino acids. V lost 3 bases and J 4 bases, leaving 11 bases between the germline ends. CDR3 DNA: TGTGCCAGCAGTGATAGCCCCTGGGCAGATACGCAGTATTTT. It is translated as CASSDSPWADTQYF.

The chain uses TRBV4-3 and TRBJ2-3, with 7 bases matching TRBD2. The CDR3 extends over 17 amino acids. Per germline, CDR1 LGHNA and CDR2 YSLEER. The V segment lost 0 bases and the J segment 6 bases; nucleotides outside the gene matches: 12. CDR3 bases: TGCGCCAGCAGCCAAGATCGGATAGCGGGCACTGGTGATACGCAGTATTTT. It yields the protein CASSQDRIAGTGDTQYF.

The V call is TRBV18, the J call TRBJ1-3, with 11 nucleotides matching TRBD1. This CDR3 is built from 16 residues. V dropped 5 bases and J dropped 3; count of bases not matched to a gene: 6. Germline CDR1 KGHSH, CDR2 LQKENI. In nucleotides, the CDR3 is TGTGCCAGCTCATCACAGGACAGGGGGCTTGGAAACACCATATATTTT. Translating gives CASSSQDRGLGNTIYF.

V is TRBV7-9 and J is TRBJ2-5; D is possibly TRBD2 (6 bases). Trimming took 5 bases from V and 5 from J, leaving 12 bases between them. This CDR3 spans 13 amino acids. Germline values: CDR1 SEHNR, CDR2 FQNEAQ (reference sequence). The CDR3 is CASSAAGWETQYF. CDR3 bases: TGTGCCAGCAGCGCCGCGGGGTGGGAGACCCAGTACTTC.

The rearrangement links TRBV4-1 to TRBJ2-1; 7 bases match TRBD1. Unmatched junction bases numbered 4, after V lost 0 bases and J lost 2 bases. Germline V gene lookup returns CDR1 MGHRA and CDR2 YSYEKL. CDR3 length equals 16 residues. The CDR3 loop is CASSQEATGTYNEQFF. In DNA form, the CDR3 reads TGCGCCAGCAGCCAAGAGGCGACAGGGACCTACAATGAGCAGTTCTTC.

This clone occurred once. The chain carries TRBV28 and TRBJ2-3; the match to TRBD2 covers 14 bases. Germline assignment: CDR1 MDHEN and CDR2 SYDVKM. V lost 5 bases, J lost 5 bases, and 9 bases stayed unmatched. This CDR3 region has 17 residues. The CDR3 region has the DNA TGTGCCAGCAGTATACTTCGACTAGCGGGGGGGAGAGATACGCAGTATTTT. It encodes CASSILRLAGGRDTQYF.

The chain combines TRBV2 with TRBJ2-5; 8 nucleotides align to TRBD1. V was pared by 4 bases and J by 5 bases, with 9 bases of the junction left unmatched. The CDR3 consists of 15 residues. Germline CDR1 and CDR2: SNHLY and FYNNEI. The CDR3 DNA reads TGTGCCAGCAGTGTAGACAGGGGTTTAAGTGAGACCCAGTACTTC. Translated, it gives CASSVDRGLSETQYF.

The chain is built from TRBV15 and TRBJ2-1, with TRBD2 matching over 10 bases. The CDR3 is 16 residues long. The germline V gene encodes CDR1 LNHNV and CDR2 YYDKDF (reference sequence). J was trimmed by 8 bases and V by 3 bases; bases with no gene match: 10. The CDR3 here is CATSSASGRAKDEQFF. CDR3 coding DNA: TGTGCCACCAGCAGTGCAAGCGGGAGGGCCAAGGATGAGCAGTTCTTC.